Listed here are 10 T cell receptor beta chains from one sample, sequenced in a study of CD8 T cells in Susac syndrome. Reverse transcription of about 0.5 to 1 ug RNA was carried out with random hexamers. TCRdb reanalysed the immunoSEQ multiplex PCR reads using MiXCR and keeps one entry per CDR3 protein. The sample includes around 130,000 distinct CDR3 sequences, around 94% of them seen just once. Specimen: CD4+ T cells from PBMCs. The receptors come from a human donor with multiple sclerosis.

This chain connects TRBV18 to TRBJ2-7; TRBD2 matches 8 bases. Germline values: CDR1 KGHSH, CDR2 LQKENI. V dropped 3 bases and J dropped 6; count of bases not matched to a gene: 7. This CDR3 contains 14 residues. The CDR3 DNA reads TGTGCCAGCTCACCTCCGGCGGGAGGATCCGAGCAGTACTTC. This translates into CASSPPAGGSEQYF.

V gene TRBV3-1 combines with J gene TRBJ2-3, with a possible D match to TRBD2 (5 bases). V was shortened by 1 base and J by 4 bases, with 15 bases between the two germline ends. The germline CDR1 and CDR2 sequences are LGHDT and YNNKEL (reference sequence). The CDR3 length is 16 residues. CDR3 DNA sequence: TGTGCCAGCAGCCAAGGTGGTTCAGCGGCGGCAGATACGCAGTATTTT. It yields the protein CASSQGGSAAADTQYF.

The chain recombines TRBV19 with TRBJ1-6, with D uncertain. Per germline, CDR1 LNHDA and CDR2 SQIVND (reference sequence). V was shortened by 3 bases and J by 4 bases, with 10 bases between the two germline ends. The CDR3 totals 15 residues. The CDR3 DNA is TGTGCCAGTAGTATGGGCGTTCAGTATAATTCACCCCTCCACTTT. Its protein product is CASSMGVQYNSPLHF. Combining the CDR3 with reference TRBV19 and TRBJ1-6 gives the whole variable domain DGGITQSPKYLFRKEGQNVTLSCEQNLNHDAMYWYRQDPGQGLRLIYYSQIVNDFQKGDIAEGYSVSREKKESFPLTVTSAQKNPTAFYLCASSMGVQYNSPLHFGNGTRLTVT.

The chain recombines TRBV7-2 with TRBJ1-2; 7 bases agree with TRBD1. The CDR3 extends over 14 amino acids. The germline CDR1 and CDR2 sequences are SGHTA and FQGNSA. Trimming removed 4 bases from V and 4 bases from J; junction bases left unmatched: 6. The CDR3 spells CASSSRQGSYGYTF. The DNA of the CDR3 is TGTGCCAGCAGCTCCCGACAGGGCAGCTATGGCTACACCTTC.

The chain has TRBV12-3 or TRBV12-4 and TRBJ1-2, with D tentatively TRBD1 (5 bases). This CDR3 has 15 residues. V was pared by 6 bases and J by 4 bases, with 18 bases between. CDR3 loop: CASSRLVGAIYGYTF. The CDR3 DNA reads TGTGCCAGCAGCCGGTTGGTAGGGGCCATCTATGGCTACACCTTC.

The V call is TRBV30, the J call TRBJ2-7; TRBD1 matches at 7 bases. In germline, CDR1 is GTSNPN, CDR2 SVGIG (reference sequence). The CDR3 length is 16 residues. J lost 0 bases, V lost 1 base, and 9 bases had no gene match. The CDR3, as DNA: TGTGCCTGGAGTGCCCAAAGACAGGGTCACTCCTACGAGCAGTACTTC. Protein product: CAWSAQRQGHSYEQYF.

This chain uses TRBV5-1 with TRBJ2-5, with no clear D. The CDR3 is 13 residues long. Germline CDR1 and CDR2: SGHRS and YFSETQ. V was clipped by 1 base and J by 3 bases, with 7 bases between them. CDR3 nucleotide sequence: TGCGCCAGCAGCTTGACCGGAGAAGAGACCCAGTACTTC. The encoded protein is CASSLTGEETQYF.

The rearrangement uses TRBV6-1 and TRBJ2-3, with 9 bases lining up with TRBD1. The CDR3 loop spans 15 amino acids. V trimming: 6 bases; J trimming: 1 base; junction bases outside the gene matches: 5. Germline V gene data show CDR1 as MNHNS and CDR2 as SASEGT. The CDR3 bases are TGTGCCAGCAGGCTCCGGGACAGGGGCACAGATACGCAGTATTTT. Amino acid sequence: CASRLRDRGTDTQYF.

The table lists this clonotype with a count of one. The chain is built from TRBV6-5 and TRBJ2-2; 8 bases line up with TRBD1. CDR1 is MNHEY, CDR2 SVGAGI, per germline. V lost 0 bases and J lost 0; bases outside the gene matches: 6. The length of the CDR3 is 18 residues. The DNA of the CDR3 is TGTGCCAGCAGTTACTCAAGCCGGGACAGGTCGAACACCGGGGAGCTGTTTTTT. This codes for CASSYSSRDRSNTGELFF.

The chain is built from TRBV7-9 and TRBJ2-5, with 10 bases lining up with TRBD2. J lost 10 bases, V lost 5 bases, and 13 bases had no gene match. In germline, CDR1 is SEHNR, CDR2 FQNEAQ (reference sequence). This CDR3 spans 15 amino acids. CDR3 in DNA: TGTGCCAGCAGCGGTAGCGGGGGGCCGCCCAGGTACCAGTACTTC. Amino acids: CASSGSGGPPRYQYF.